Included here is one T cell receptor beta chain sequence, with context. Its antigen is still unknown. The sample originates from a study of blood T cells in healthy people across ages. Overall study findings and caveats: It was not possible, with unsorted PBMCs, to conclusively compare naive and antigen-experienced cells. Naive CD4+ cell counts and diversity both ran higher in long-lived than in aged donors.

The use of a sample-barcoded 5' primer and a J-beta primer mix characterized a second PCR of roughly 6 to 11 cycles. TCRdb re-called the 5' RACE reads with MiXCR, one entry per CDR3 protein. This table holds some 890,000 distinct CDR3 sequences, roughly 28% found once. CDR1 DFQATT and CDR2 SNEGSKA come from the germline V gene (reference sequence). With 5 bases clipped from V and 8 bases from J, the junction kept 10 bases outside the gene matches. CDR3 length: 15 residues. These data are also associated with another study on T cells of mothers and their children. That source reports: Mother-child pairs who were related displayed a slightly higher overlap than unrelated pairs, a difference that was non-significant. The search for persistent microchimeric T cell clones detected none.

J is TRBJ2-3 and V is TRBV20-1; TRBD2 matches 13 bases. The sequenced sample consisted of blood. This TCR was recovered from a middle-aged woman in good health. The CDR3, as DNA: TGCAGTGCTGGACCAGGGACTAGCGGGGCAAGTACGCAGTATTTT. It specifies CSAGPGTSGASTQYF.